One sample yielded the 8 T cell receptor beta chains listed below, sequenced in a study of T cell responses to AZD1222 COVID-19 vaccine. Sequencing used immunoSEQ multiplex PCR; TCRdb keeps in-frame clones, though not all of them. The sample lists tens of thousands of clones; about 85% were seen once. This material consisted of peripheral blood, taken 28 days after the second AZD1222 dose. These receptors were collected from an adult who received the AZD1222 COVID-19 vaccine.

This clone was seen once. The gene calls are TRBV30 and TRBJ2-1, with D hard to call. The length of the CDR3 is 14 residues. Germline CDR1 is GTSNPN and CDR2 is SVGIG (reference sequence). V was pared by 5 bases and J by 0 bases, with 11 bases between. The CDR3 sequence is CAWGQVNSYNEQFF. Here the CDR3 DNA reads TGTGCCTGGGGGCAGGTGAACTCCTACAATGAGCAGTTCTTC.

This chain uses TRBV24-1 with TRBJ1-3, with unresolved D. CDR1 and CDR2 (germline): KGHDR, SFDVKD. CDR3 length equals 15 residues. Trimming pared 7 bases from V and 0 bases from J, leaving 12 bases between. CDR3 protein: CATRTTSPSGNTIYF. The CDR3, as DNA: TGTGCCACCAGGACGACATCGCCCTCTGGAAACACCATATATTTT.

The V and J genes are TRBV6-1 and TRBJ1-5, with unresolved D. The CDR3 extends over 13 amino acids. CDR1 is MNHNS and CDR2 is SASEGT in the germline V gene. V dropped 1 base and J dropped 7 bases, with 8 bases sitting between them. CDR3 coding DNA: TGTGCCAGCAGTGAAGGAGAGGGACAGCCCCAGCATTTT. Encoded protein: CASSEGEGQPQHF.

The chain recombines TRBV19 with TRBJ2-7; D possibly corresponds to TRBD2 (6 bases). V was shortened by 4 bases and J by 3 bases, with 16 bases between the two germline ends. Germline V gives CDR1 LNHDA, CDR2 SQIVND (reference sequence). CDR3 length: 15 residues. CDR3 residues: CASSTYEAGNYEQYF. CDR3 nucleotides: TGTGCCAGTAGTACCTACGAGGCGGGAAACTACGAGCAGTACTTC.

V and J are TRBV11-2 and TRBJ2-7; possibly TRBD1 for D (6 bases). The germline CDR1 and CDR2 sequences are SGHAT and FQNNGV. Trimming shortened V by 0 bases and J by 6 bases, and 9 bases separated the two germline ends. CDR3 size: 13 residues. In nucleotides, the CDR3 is TGTGCCAGCAGCTTAGAGAGGGGGTTCGAGCAGTACTTC. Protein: CASSLERGFEQYF. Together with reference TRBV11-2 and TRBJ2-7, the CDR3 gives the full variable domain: EAGVAQSPRYKIIEKRQSVAFWCNPISGHATLYWYQQILGQGPKLLIQFQNNGVVDDSQLPKDRFSAERLKGVDSTLKIQPAKLEDSAVYLCASSLERGFEQYFGPGTRLTVT.

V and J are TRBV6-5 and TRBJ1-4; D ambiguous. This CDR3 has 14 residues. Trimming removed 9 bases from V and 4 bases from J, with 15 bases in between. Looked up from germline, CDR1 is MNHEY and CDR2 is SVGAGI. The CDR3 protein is CASFVGPNNEKLFF. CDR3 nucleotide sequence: TGTGCCAGTTTCGTAGGGCCGAATAATGAAAAACTGTTTTTT.

Here the CDR3 DNA reads TGTGCCAGTAGGGACAGGACGATGGAGAATCAGCCCCAGCATTTT. It codes for CASRDRTMENQPQHF. V usage is TRBV19 and J usage is TRBJ1-5; TRBD1 matches at 7 bases. Looked up from germline, CDR1 is LNHDA and CDR2 is SQIVND (reference sequence). V lost 6 bases to trimming and J lost 4 bases; unmatched junction nucleotides: 9. The length of the CDR3 is 15 residues.

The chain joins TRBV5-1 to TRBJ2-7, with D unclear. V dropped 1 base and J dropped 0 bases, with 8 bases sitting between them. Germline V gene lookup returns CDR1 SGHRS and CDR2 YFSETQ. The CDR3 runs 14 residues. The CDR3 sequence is CASSLYVSSYEQYF. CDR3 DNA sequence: TGCGCCAGCAGCTTGTACGTGAGCTCCTACGAGCAGTACTTC.